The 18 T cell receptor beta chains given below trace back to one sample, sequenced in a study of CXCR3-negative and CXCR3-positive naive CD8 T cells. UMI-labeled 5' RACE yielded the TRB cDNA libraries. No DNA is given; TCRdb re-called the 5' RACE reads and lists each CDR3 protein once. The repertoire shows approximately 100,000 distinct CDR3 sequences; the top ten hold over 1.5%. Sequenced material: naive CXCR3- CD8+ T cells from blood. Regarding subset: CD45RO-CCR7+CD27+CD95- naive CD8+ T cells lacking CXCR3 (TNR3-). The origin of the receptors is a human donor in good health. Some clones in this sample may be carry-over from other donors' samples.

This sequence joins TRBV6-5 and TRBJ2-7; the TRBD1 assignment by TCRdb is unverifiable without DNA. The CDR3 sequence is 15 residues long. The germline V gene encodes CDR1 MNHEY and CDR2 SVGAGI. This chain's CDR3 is CASRLQGTSSYEQYF.

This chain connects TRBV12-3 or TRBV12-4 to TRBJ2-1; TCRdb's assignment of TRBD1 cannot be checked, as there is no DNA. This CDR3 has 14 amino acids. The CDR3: CASSLATGDIEQFF.

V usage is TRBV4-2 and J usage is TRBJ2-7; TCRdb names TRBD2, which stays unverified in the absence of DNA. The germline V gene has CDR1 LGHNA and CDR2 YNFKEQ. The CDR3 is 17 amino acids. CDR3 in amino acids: CASSSLAGNQNPYEQYF.

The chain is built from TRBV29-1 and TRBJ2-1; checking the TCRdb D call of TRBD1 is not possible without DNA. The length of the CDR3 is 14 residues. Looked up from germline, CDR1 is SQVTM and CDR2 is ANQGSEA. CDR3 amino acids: CSVSGTGRGNEQFF.

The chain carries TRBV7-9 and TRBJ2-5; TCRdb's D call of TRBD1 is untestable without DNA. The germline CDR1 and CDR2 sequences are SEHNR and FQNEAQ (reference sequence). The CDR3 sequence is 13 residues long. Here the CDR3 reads CASSPGGAQTQYF.

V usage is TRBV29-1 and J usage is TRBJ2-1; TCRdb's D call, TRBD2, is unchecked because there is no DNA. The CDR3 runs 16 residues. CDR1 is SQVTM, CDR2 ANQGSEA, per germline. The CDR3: CSVVSVASGANNEQFF.

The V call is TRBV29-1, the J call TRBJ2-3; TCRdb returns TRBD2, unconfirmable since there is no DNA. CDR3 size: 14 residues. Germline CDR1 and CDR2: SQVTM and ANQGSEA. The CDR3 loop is CSVVGTYRTDTQYF.

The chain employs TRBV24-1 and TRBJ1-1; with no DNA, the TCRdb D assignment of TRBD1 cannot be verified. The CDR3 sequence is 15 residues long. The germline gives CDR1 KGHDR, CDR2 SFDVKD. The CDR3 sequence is CATSNRTGTNTEAFF.

The CDR3 reads CSVENRGTDTQYF. The V call is TRBV29-1, the J call TRBJ2-3; TCRdb proposes TRBD1, but this gene call is untestable without DNA. Germline assignment: CDR1 SQVTM and CDR2 ANQGSEA. The CDR3 has 13 residues.

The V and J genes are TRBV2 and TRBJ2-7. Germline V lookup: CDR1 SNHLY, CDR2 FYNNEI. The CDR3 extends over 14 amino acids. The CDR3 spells CASSPSGYAYEQYF.

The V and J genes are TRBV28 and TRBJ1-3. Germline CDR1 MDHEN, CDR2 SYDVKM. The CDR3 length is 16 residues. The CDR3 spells CASSFSPAGSGNTIYF.

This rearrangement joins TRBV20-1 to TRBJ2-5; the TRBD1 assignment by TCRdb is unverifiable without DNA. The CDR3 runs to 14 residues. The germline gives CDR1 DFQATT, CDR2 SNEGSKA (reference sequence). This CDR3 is CSAAGQGVMETQYF.

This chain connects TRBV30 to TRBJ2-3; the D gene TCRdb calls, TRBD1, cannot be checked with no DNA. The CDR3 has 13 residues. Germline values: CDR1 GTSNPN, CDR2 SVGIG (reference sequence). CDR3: CAWSATGYDTQYF.

The CDR3 loop reads CASSLVHGGNTGELFF. The chain has TRBV7-8 and TRBJ2-2. The germline gives CDR1 SGHVS, CDR2 FQNEAQ. The CDR3 consists of 16 residues.

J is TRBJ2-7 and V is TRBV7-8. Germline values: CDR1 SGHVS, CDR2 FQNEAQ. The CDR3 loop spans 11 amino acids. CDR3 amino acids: CASSPKEEQYF.

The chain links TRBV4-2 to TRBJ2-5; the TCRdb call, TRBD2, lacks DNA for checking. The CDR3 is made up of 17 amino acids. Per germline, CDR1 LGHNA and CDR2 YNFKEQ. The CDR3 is CASSLRGPTPLQETQYF.

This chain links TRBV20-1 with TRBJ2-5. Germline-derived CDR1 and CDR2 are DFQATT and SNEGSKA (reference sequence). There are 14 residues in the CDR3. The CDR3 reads CSARISSVAETQYF.

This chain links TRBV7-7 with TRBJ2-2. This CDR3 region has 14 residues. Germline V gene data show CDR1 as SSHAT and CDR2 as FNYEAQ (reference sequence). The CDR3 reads CASSPGLVTGELFF. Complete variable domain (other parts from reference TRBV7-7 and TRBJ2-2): GAGVSQSPRYKVTKRGQDVTLRCDPISSHATLYWYQQALGQGPEFLTYFNYEAQPDKSGLPSDRFSAERPEGSISTLTIQRTEQRDSAMYRCASSPGLVTGELFFGEGSRLTVL.